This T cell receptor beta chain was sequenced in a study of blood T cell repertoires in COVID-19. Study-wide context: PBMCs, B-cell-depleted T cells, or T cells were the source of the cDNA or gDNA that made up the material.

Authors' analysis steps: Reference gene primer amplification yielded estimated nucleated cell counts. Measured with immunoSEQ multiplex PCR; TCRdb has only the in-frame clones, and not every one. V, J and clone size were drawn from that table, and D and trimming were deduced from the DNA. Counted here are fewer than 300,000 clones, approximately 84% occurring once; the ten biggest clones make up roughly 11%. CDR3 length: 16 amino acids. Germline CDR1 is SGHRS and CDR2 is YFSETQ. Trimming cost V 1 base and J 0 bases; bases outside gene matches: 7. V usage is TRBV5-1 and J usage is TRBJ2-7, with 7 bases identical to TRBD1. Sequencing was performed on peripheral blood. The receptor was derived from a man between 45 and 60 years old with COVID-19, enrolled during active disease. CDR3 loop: CASSLQGVNRSYEQYF. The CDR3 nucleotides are TGCGCCAGCAGCTTGCAGGGGGTTAACCGCTCCTACGAGCAGTACTTC.